These 24 T cell receptor beta chains originate from one sample sequenced in a study of blood T cell repertoires in COVID-19. Some clones are missing from TCRdb's copy, which holds only in-frame ones; the method was immunoSEQ multiplex PCR. The repertoire has 150,000 or so clones, approximately 86% of them found once; the top ten carry 7.5% to 8.5%. Material for sequencing was peripheral blood. Every receptor here comes from a woman aged 60-70 years with acute or convalescent COVID-19.

The chain has TRBV6-1 and TRBJ2-1; TRBD1 aligns across 9 bases. This CDR3 spans 17 amino acids. V shed 4 bases, J shed 2 bases, and the junction held 9 bases outside the gene matches. CDR1 MNHNS and CDR2 SASEGT come from the germline V gene. CDR3 protein: CASSVGGGQGPYNEQFF. CDR3 coding DNA: TGTGCCAGCAGTGTGGGGGGGGGACAGGGTCCCTACAATGAGCAGTTCTTC.

The V gene is TRBV11-3, the J gene TRBJ2-1, with TRBD1 identical over 8 bases. The CDR3 runs to 20 residues. Germline V gives CDR1 SGHNT, CDR2 YENEEA. The J segment lost 0 bases and the V segment lost 5 bases, leaving 18 bases of the junction unmatched. The CDR3 reads CASSLGTPILQGVSYNEQFF. Here the CDR3 DNA reads TGTGCCAGCAGCCTAGGGACCCCCATACTACAGGGGGTCTCCTACAATGAGCAGTTCTTC. Looking up the rest from reference TRBV11-3 and TRBJ2-1 gives the full variable domain: EAGVVQSPRYKIIEKKQPVAFWCNPISGHNTLYWYLQNLGQGPELLIRYENEEAVDDSQLPKDRFSAERLKGVDSTLKIQPAELGDSAVYLCASSLGTPILQGVSYNEQFFGPGTRLTVL.

This clone was counted a few times. The chain links TRBV5-1 to TRBJ2-2, with 10 nucleotides matching TRBD1. The CDR3 is 16 residues long. V lost 2 bases to trimming and J lost 5 bases; unmatched junction nucleotides: 6. Looked up from germline, CDR1 is SGHRS and CDR2 is YFSETQ. This CDR3 reads CASSLLPGQGTGELFF. In DNA, the CDR3 is TGCGCCAGCAGCTTACTGCCGGGACAGGGGACCGGGGAGCTGTTTTTT.

In this sample, this clone turned up a few times. The chain carries TRBV6-2 or TRBV6-3 and TRBJ1-5; D might be TRBD1 (6 bases). Trimming removed 2 bases at V and 1 base at J, with 6 bases between. CDR1 is MNHEY, CDR2 SVGEGT, per germline. The CDR3 is 14 amino acids. The CDR3 nucleotides are TGTGCCAGCAGTTACCAGGGGAGCAATCAGCCCCAGCATTTT. This gives the protein CASSYQGSNQPQHF.

The J gene is TRBJ1-1, the V gene TRBV15; possible D gene TRBD1, 6 bases. The CDR3 extends over 12 amino acids. Trimming pared 3 bases from V and 9 bases from J, leaving 11 bases between. CDR1 LNHNV and CDR2 YYDKDF come from the germline V gene (reference sequence). The CDR3 sequence is CATSSPDRQAFF. The DNA for the CDR3 is TGTGCCACCAGCAGCCCCGACAGGCAAGCTTTCTTT.

A note on this clone: Within the sample, other DNA sequences also encode this same CDR3. The rearrangement links TRBV9 to TRBJ1-2; TRBD1 agrees at 8 bases. The V gene's germline CDR1 is SGDLS and CDR2 YYNGEE. The CDR3 runs 13 residues. The V segment lost 4 bases and the J segment 6 bases; nucleotides outside the gene matches: 5. The CDR3 DNA reads as TGTGCCAGCAGCCCAGGACAGGGCGATGGCTACACCTTC. Its translation is CASSPGQGDGYTF.

The chain couples TRBV24-1 to TRBJ2-3, with TRBD2 matching over 8 bases. This CDR3 is 17 amino acids long. J was trimmed by 4 bases and V by 0 bases; bases with no gene match: 8. Germline CDR1 reads KGHDR; CDR2 reads SFDVKD. CDR3 bases: TGTGCCACCAGTGATTTGCTCGGGGGGGCCGGAGCAGATACGCAGTATTTT. Translating it yields CATSDLLGGAGADTQYF.

In this sample, this clone turned up once. The chain joins TRBV30 to TRBJ2-3; D is possibly TRBD2 (7 bases). V lost 5 bases, J lost 4 bases, and 19 bases lay in between. This CDR3 region has 15 residues. Germline CDR1 GTSNPN, CDR2 SVGIG (reference sequence). The CDR3 DNA is TGTGCCTGGGGACCTGGGGGGGCCCACCCAGATACGCAGTATTTT. It yields the protein CAWGPGGAHPDTQYF. Based on the CDR3 plus reference TRBV30 and TRBJ2-3, the full variable domain is SQTIHQWPATLVQPVGSPLSLECTVEGTSNPNLYWYRQAAGRGLQLLFYSVGIGQISSEVPQNLSASRPQDRQFILSSKKLLLSDSGFYLCAWGPGGAHPDTQYFGPGTRLTVL.

On this clone: One end of the junction does not line up with germline, which may come from a read error. The chain carries TRBV29-1 and TRBJ2-7, with TRBD2 identical over 7 bases. The length of the CDR3 is 13 residues. Germline CDR1 is SQVTM and CDR2 is ANQGSEA. The DNA of the CDR3 is TGCAGCGTGGAAGGCAACGGGGGGTACGAGCAGTACTTC. Translating gives CSVEGNGGYEQYF.

The chain couples TRBV28 to TRBJ2-7; D is possibly TRBD2 (5 bases). CDR1 is MDHEN and CDR2 is SYDVKM in the germline V gene. V gave up 7 bases and J gave up 1 base, with 14 bases separating them. The CDR3 extends over 14 amino acids. The CDR3 is CASKREQPSYEQYF. DNA for the CDR3: TGTGCCAGCAAGAGGGAACAGCCTTCCTACGAGCAGTACTTC.

The chain couples TRBV28 to TRBJ1-2; D remains unclear. CDR1 is MDHEN and CDR2 is SYDVKM in the germline V gene. The ends were cut back, 1 base at V and 7 bases at J, with 13 bases in the middle. The CDR3 runs to 14 residues. CDR3 in amino acids: CASSLSLGGGGYTF. CDR3 nucleotide sequence: TGTGCCAGCAGTTTATCGCTAGGAGGCGGTGGCTACACCTTC.

J is TRBJ1-5 and V is TRBV19; D might be TRBD1 (6 bases). V lost 1 base to trimming and J lost 4 bases, with 8 bases between them. This CDR3 is built from 14 residues. The germline V gene encodes CDR1 LNHDA and CDR2 SQIVND (reference sequence). This chain's CDR3 is CASSIGQGNQPQHF. The CDR3 region has the DNA TGTGCCAGTAGTATAGGGCAGGGGAATCAGCCCCAGCATTTT.

The gene calls are TRBV4-1 and TRBJ1-1; D unclear. From germline, CDR1 is MGHRA and CDR2 YSYEKL. With 3 bases removed from V and 8 bases from J, the gap between germline ends came to 13 bases. There are 13 residues in the CDR3. The CDR3 loop reads CASSQLSGLEAFF. Written as DNA, the CDR3 is TGCGCCAGCAGCCAGCTCTCGGGGTTAGAAGCTTTCTTT.

The chain combines TRBV10-3 with TRBJ1-1; TRBD1 might be the D (6 bases). Germline CDR1 is ENHRY and CDR2 is SYGVKD. Trimming stripped 6 bases from V and 1 base from J, with 21 bases between. The CDR3 is 17 amino acids. CDR3 in DNA: TGTGCCATCAGAGAATCCCGGCGGGCAGGGGCGAACACTGAAGCTTTCTTT. This encodes CAIRESRRAGANTEAFF.

The chain links TRBV5-1 to TRBJ2-5; perhaps TRBD2 as D (5 bases). This CDR3 contains 14 residues. Germline V gives CDR1 SGHRS, CDR2 YFSETQ. With 2 bases removed from V and 0 bases from J, the gap between germline ends came to 8 bases. The CDR3 region is CASSFQTNQETQYF. The CDR3 coding sequence is TGCGCCAGCAGCTTTCAGACTAACCAAGAGACCCAGTACTTC.

The chain uses TRBV7-8 and TRBJ1-4, with 9 bases identical to TRBD1. CDR1 and CDR2 (germline): SGHVS, FQNEAQ. V was pared by 3 bases and J by 2 bases, with 7 bases of the junction left unmatched. This CDR3 region has 17 residues. CDR3 residues: CASSFTGGVGTNEKLFF. CDR3 sequence (DNA): TGTGCCAGCAGCTTTACAGGGGGCGTCGGCACTAATGAAAAACTGTTTTTT. Together with reference TRBV7-8 and TRBJ1-4, the CDR3 gives the full variable domain: GAGVSQSPRYKVAKRGQDVALRCDPISGHVSLFWYQQALGQGPEFLTYFQNEAQLDKSGLPSDRFFAERPEGSVSTLKIQRTQQEDSAVYLCASSFTGGVGTNEKLFFGSGTQLSVL.

The chain recombines TRBV6-2 or TRBV6-3 with TRBJ2-1; TRBD2 might be the D (5 bases). CDR1 is MNHEY, CDR2 SVGEGT, per germline. V was pared by 0 bases and J by 10 bases, with 19 bases between. The CDR3 sequence is 16 residues long. The chain's CDR3 is CASSYSWTLLSVEQFF. CDR3 coding DNA: TGTGCCAGCAGTTACTCGTGGACTCTTCTTTCCGTCGAGCAGTTCTTC.

This CDR3 reads CASRSRTGRGTEAFF. The CDR3, as DNA: TGTGCCAGTAGATCCAGGACAGGGAGGGGCACTGAAGCTTTCTTT. The rearrangement joins TRBV19 to TRBJ1-1; 8 bases align to TRBD1. Losses at the gene ends were 6 bases for V and 4 bases for J; bases not matched to a gene: 10. The CDR3 runs to 15 residues. Per germline, CDR1 LNHDA and CDR2 SQIVND (reference sequence).

CDR3 DNA sequence: TGTGCCAGCAGCGGACTAGCGGGGGGGATCTACGAGCAGTACTTC. Protein sequence: CASSGLAGGIYEQYF. The chain combines TRBV7-2 with TRBJ2-7; 15 bases map to TRBD2. The V gene end was trimmed by 5 bases and the J gene end by 3 bases; junction bases not matched to a gene: 2. The CDR3 contains 15 residues. Germline V gives CDR1 SGHTA, CDR2 FQGNSA.

The V call is TRBV7-9, the J call TRBJ2-1; 15 bases fit TRBD2. V shed 7 bases and J 6 bases; nucleotides not matched to a gene: 13. In germline, CDR1 is SEHNR, CDR2 FQNEAQ (reference sequence). The CDR3 is 18 residues long. The CDR3 DNA is TGTGCCAGCACCCGGACTAGCGGGGGGGCTGGGCGCGGCAATGAGCAGTTCTTC. Encoded protein: CASTRTSGGAGRGNEQFF.

This clone was picked up many times. The rearrangement links TRBV7-9 to TRBJ1-2, with a tentative D call TRBD1 (5 bases). Trimming shortened V by 5 bases and J by 8 bases, and 12 bases separated the two germline ends. CDR3 size: 12 residues. Germline V gene data show CDR1 as SEHNR and CDR2 as FQNEAQ (reference sequence). The DNA for the CDR3 is TGTGCCAGCAGCCCCTCGGGGGTAGGCTACACCTTC. It yields the protein CASSPSGVGYTF. The full variable domain, completed using reference TRBV7-9 and TRBJ1-2, is DTGVSQNPRHKITKRGQNVTFRCDPISEHNRLYWYRQTLGQGPEFLTYFQNEAQLEKSRLLSDRFSAERPKGSFSTLEIQRTEQGDSAMYLCASSPSGVGYTFGSGTRLTVV.

This clone has just a few counts. This rearrangement joins TRBV7-8 to TRBJ1-1, with D tentatively TRBD1 (6 bases). The CDR3 has 20 amino acids. Per germline, CDR1 SGHVS and CDR2 FQNEAQ. Trimming removed 0 bases at V and 0 bases at J, with 23 bases between. DNA for the CDR3: TGTGCCAGCAGCTTAGCGGGTGATAGGGGGAAAAGCCCAATGAACACTGAAGCTTTCTTT. It translates to CASSLAGDRGKSPMNTEAFF.

The chain links TRBV7-6 to TRBJ1-3; D is undetermined. V lost 5 bases, J lost 0 bases, and 20 bases lay in between. Germline-derived CDR1 and CDR2 are SGHVS and FNYEAQ. This CDR3 spans 18 amino acids. CDR3 nucleotides: TGTGCCAGCAGCCCCCTGGCCGAACAGTGGGCCTCTGGAAACACCATATATTTT. Protein sequence: CASSPLAEQWASGNTIYF.

This chain connects TRBV11-2 to TRBJ2-5; D unclear. Germline V gives CDR1 SGHAT, CDR2 FQNNGV. CDR3 length: 14 residues. The ends were cut back, 0 bases at V and 4 bases at J, with 9 bases in the middle. Here the CDR3 DNA reads TGTGCCAGCAGCTTAGATCGGGTCGGAGAGACCCAGTACTTC. It translates to CASSLDRVGETQYF.